The TCR beta chain described here comes from a study of blood T cell repertoires in COVID-19. Across the study: Material from acute and convalescent COVID-19 was sourced from the United States, Italy and Spain. PBMCs, B-cell-depleted T cells, or T cells provided the cDNA or gDNA that made up the material.

Clones were read by immunoSEQ multiplex PCR, and TCRdb kept only the in-frame ones, dropping some. Of roughly 68,000 clones in the sample, 80% to 90% were seen once. Trimming took 4 bases from V and 0 from J, leaving 10 bases between them. This CDR3 comprises 15 residues. Germline V gene sequence: CDR1 SNHLY, CDR2 FYNNEI. Participants' own reports of clinical history determined their cohort assignment. The chain recombines TRBV2 with TRBJ1-5; D possibly corresponds to TRBD1 (6 bases). The receptor's source is a woman aged 40 to 50 with acute COVID-19. Sequenced: PBMCs or T cells enriched from blood (not recorded which). CDR3 residues: CASSVQGYSNQPQHF. The CDR3 DNA follows: TGTGCCAGCAGTGTTCAGGGGTATAGCAATCAGCCCCAGCATTTT.